The 27 T cell receptor beta chains listed next were all sequenced from one sample in a study of cytomegalovirus exposure and HLA in healthy donors. A multiplex PCR was run with 60 Vbeta primers and 13 Jbeta primers. Only in-frame clones appear in the TCRdb table, and some are missing; sequencing was by immunoSEQ multiplex PCR. The sample contains approximately 160,000 clones, around 80% of which appear only once. The material sequenced was PBMCs. These receptors were collected from a male donor in good health and CMV-seronegative.

A remark on this clone: The same CDR3 also results from other DNA sequences found in this sample. The V gene is TRBV14, the J gene TRBJ2-1; D gene unclear. V was clipped by 4 bases and J by 4 bases, with 5 bases between them. This CDR3 is 12 amino acids long. Germline V CDR1 and CDR2: SGHDN, FVKESK. CDR3 region: CASSPGYNEQFF. The CDR3 DNA follows: TGTGCCAGCAGCCCAGGATACAATGAGCAGTTCTTC.

The V call is TRBV2, the J call TRBJ2-4; TRBD2 matches at 14 bases. The CDR3 is made up of 15 amino acids. The J segment lost 9 bases and the V segment lost 6 bases, leaving 7 bases of the junction unmatched. The germline gives CDR1 SNHLY, CDR2 FYNNEI. CDR3 sequence reads: CASRRLAGGRSIQYF. The CDR3 coding sequence is TGTGCCAGCAGGCGACTAGCGGGGGGGCGAAGCATTCAGTACTTC. Variable domain in full (rest from reference TRBV2 and TRBJ2-4): EPEVTQTPSHQVTQMGQEVILRCVPISNHLYFYWYRQILGQKVEFLVSFYNNEISEKSEIFDDQFSVERPDGSNFTLKIRSTKLEDSAMYFCASRRLAGGRSIQYFGAGTRLSVL.

The rearrangement joins TRBV5-4 to TRBJ1-5; the D gene is possibly TRBD1 (6 bases). Per the germline V gene, CDR1 is SGHNT and CDR2 is YYREEE (reference sequence). The V gene lost 4 bases and the J gene lost 6 bases, with 11 bases spanning the gap. This CDR3 is built from 13 residues. The DNA of the CDR3 is TGTGCCAGCAGCACTACAGGGATTCAGCCCCAGCATTTT. Translating gives CASSTTGIQPQHF.

The J gene is TRBJ2-5, the V gene TRBV18; D is perhaps TRBD1 (6 bases). With 4 bases removed from V and 2 bases from J, the gap between germline ends came to 17 bases. Germline V CDR1 and CDR2: KGHSH, LQKENI. This CDR3 comprises 16 residues. The CDR3 DNA is TGTGCCAGCTCACAGGGACAAGTTGGGGTACAAGAGACCCAGTACTTC. Translating it yields CASSQGQVGVQETQYF.

CDR3 residues: CASNPGLAGLTGELFF. The CDR3 region has the DNA TGTGCCAGCAACCCCGGCTTAGCGGGACTCACCGGGGAGCTGTTTTTT. The rearrangement links TRBV9 to TRBJ2-2, with 8 bases aligning to TRBD2. The CDR3 extends over 16 amino acids. Germline V lookup: CDR1 SGDLS, CDR2 YYNGEE. J lost 4 bases, V lost 6 bases, and 11 bases had no gene match.

This chain links TRBV4-3 with TRBJ2-7; D is possibly TRBD1 (5 bases). With 1 base removed from V and 0 bases from J, the gap between germline ends came to 10 bases. The CDR3 spans 15 residues. Germline CDR1 is LGHNA and CDR2 is YSLEER. CDR3 sequence (DNA): TGCGCCAGCAGCCAAGTCCAGGGAAGCTCCTACGAGCAGTACTTC. This gives the protein CASSQVQGSSYEQYF.

The chain joins TRBV29-1 to TRBJ2-5; TRBD2 matches at 9 bases. Trimming removed 5 bases from V and 6 bases from J; junction bases left unmatched: 13. Germline CDR1 and CDR2: SQVTM and ANQGSEA. The CDR3 sequence is 15 residues long. CDR3 in amino acids: CSVQGDLAGPKTQYF. The CDR3 region has the DNA TGCAGCGTTCAGGGCGATCTAGCGGGGCCCAAGACCCAGTACTTC. Complete variable domain (other parts from reference TRBV29-1 and TRBJ2-5): SAVISQKPSRDICQRGTSLTIQCQVDSQVTMMFWYRQQPGQSLTLIATANQGSEATYESGFVIDKFPISRPNLTFSTLTVSNMSPEDSSIYLCSVQGDLAGPKTQYFGPGTRLLVL.

The rearrangement links TRBV5-1 to TRBJ2-7, with D possibly TRBD1 on 5 matching bases. CDR1 and CDR2 from the germline V gene are SGHRS and YFSETQ. CDR3 length: 14 amino acids. Trimming left V 4 bases short and J 1 base short, with 12 bases between. The CDR3 loop reads CASSPWTLSYEQYF. In nucleotides, the CDR3 is TGCGCCAGCAGCCCGTGGACACTTTCCTACGAGCAGTACTTC. Full variable domain (missing parts from reference TRBV5-1 and TRBJ2-7): KAGVTQTPRYLIKTRGQQVTLSCSPISGHRSVSWYQQTPGQGLQFLFEYFSETQRNKGNFPGRFSGRQFSNSRSEMNVSTLELGDSALYLCASSPWTLSYEQYFGPGTRLTVT.

The V and J genes are TRBV2 and TRBJ2-1; 10 nucleotides agree with TRBD2. V dropped 7 bases and J dropped 8; count of bases not matched to a gene: 11. CDR1 SNHLY and CDR2 FYNNEI come from the germline V gene. The CDR3 consists of 15 residues. The CDR3 coding sequence is TGTGCCAGCAAACAGCGGGGGGGCCTCTGGGATGAGCAGTTCTTC. This codes for CASKQRGGLWDEQFF.

The J gene is TRBJ2-7, the V gene TRBV7-3; TRBD2 aligns across 7 bases. The CDR3 sequence is 13 residues long. Germline values: CDR1 SGHTA, CDR2 FQGTGA. V dropped 8 bases and J dropped 5; count of bases not matched to a gene: 9. Here the CDR3 reads CASGLAGEDEQYF. The CDR3 DNA reads as TGTGCCAGCGGACTCGCGGGAGAGGACGAGCAGTACTTC.

This chain connects TRBV19 to TRBJ2-5; 7 bases map to TRBD2. The V gene end was trimmed by 5 bases and the J gene end by 3 bases; junction bases not matched to a gene: 3. CDR1 and CDR2 (germline): LNHDA, SQIVND (reference sequence). There are 13 residues in the CDR3. CDR3 amino acids: CASSFAGEETQYF. DNA of the CDR3: TGTGCCAGTAGTTTCGCGGGAGAAGAGACCCAGTACTTC.

This sequence joins TRBV5-8 and TRBJ2-1; D is possibly TRBD1 (6 bases). The CDR3 is 16 amino acids. With 2 bases removed from V and 1 base from J, the gap between germline ends came to 13 bases. Germline-derived CDR1 and CDR2 are SGHTS and YDEGEE. CDR3 nucleotides: TGTGCCAGCAGCTTACGACAGGCCCTTTCCTACAATGAGCAGTTCTTC. This translates into CASSLRQALSYNEQFF.

The gene calls are TRBV9 and TRBJ2-1, with 7 bases matching TRBD1. V trimming: 3 bases; J trimming: 7 bases; junction bases outside the gene matches: 10. The CDR3 loop spans 15 amino acids. The V gene's germline CDR1 is SGDLS and CDR2 YYNGEE. The CDR3 DNA reads TGTGCCAGCAGCGGCAGGGGGTCTACGGGGAATGAGCAGTTCTTC. It is translated as CASSGRGSTGNEQFF.

The chain carries TRBV5-1 and TRBJ2-2, with 9 bases lining up with TRBD1. V gave up 7 bases and J gave up 0 bases; unmatched junction bases: 4. Per germline, CDR1 SGHRS and CDR2 YFSETQ. The CDR3 length is 15 residues. The CDR3 coding sequence is TGCGCCAGCGAACAGGGGGCCTCGAACACCGGGGAGCTGTTTTTT. The encoded protein is CASEQGASNTGELFF.

This chain joins TRBV6-1 and TRBJ2-7; TRBD1 agrees at 9 bases. J was trimmed by 3 bases and V by 3 bases; bases with no gene match: 6. Germline V lookup: CDR1 MNHNS, CDR2 SASEGT. The CDR3 runs 15 residues. CDR3 DNA sequence: TGTGCCAGCAGTGACGTGGGACAGGGAATCTACGAGCAGTACTTC. Its protein is CASSDVGQGIYEQYF.

The rearrangement joins TRBV28 to TRBJ2-3; tentative D call: TRBD1 (5 bases). Per germline, CDR1 MDHEN and CDR2 SYDVKM. The CDR3 is 13 residues long. V was cut by 8 bases and J by 2 bases, with 11 bases left in between. CDR3 in amino acids: CASYRSLTDTQYF. DNA of the CDR3: TGTGCCAGCTACAGGTCCCTCACAGATACGCAGTATTTT.

The chain has TRBV4-3 and TRBJ2-5; 8 bases line up with TRBD2. V shed 0 bases and J 4 bases; nucleotides not matched to a gene: 13. Germline CDR1 LGHNA, CDR2 YSLEER. The CDR3 runs 18 residues. The CDR3 spells CASSQDYIEREIGETQYF. DNA of the CDR3: TGCGCCAGCAGCCAAGATTATATCGAGCGGGAGATTGGAGAGACCCAGTACTTC.

The genes are TRBV5-1 and TRBJ2-1, with TRBD2 matching 11 bases. V lost 7 bases to trimming and J lost 1 base; unmatched junction nucleotides: 10. Germline V gene data show CDR1 as SGHRS and CDR2 as YFSETQ. The CDR3 sequence is 17 residues long. CDR3 protein: CASGRLAGGRSYNEQFF. In DNA, the CDR3 is TGCGCCAGCGGCCGATTAGCGGGGGGGCGATCCTACAATGAGCAGTTCTTC. Full variable domain (remainder filled in from reference TRBV5-1 and TRBJ2-1): KAGVTQTPRYLIKTRGQQVTLSCSPISGHRSVSWYQQTPGQGLQFLFEYFSETQRNKGNFPGRFSGRQFSNSRSEMNVSTLELGDSALYLCASGRLAGGRSYNEQFFGPGTRLTVL.

The chain recombines TRBV30 with TRBJ1-5; perhaps TRBD1 as D (5 bases). The CDR3 consists of 15 residues. CDR1 and CDR2 from the germline V gene are GTSNPN and SVGIG (reference sequence). V lost 0 bases and J lost 6, with 15 bases in between. CDR3 DNA: TGTGCCTGGAGTGTTAGGGGACTGCTTCTTCAGCCCCAGCATTTT. This gives the protein CAWSVRGLLLQPQHF.

Note on this clone: An end of the junction differs from the germline gene, which may be a read error. The rearrangement links TRBV5-1 to TRBJ2-7; 9 bases are shared with TRBD2. Germline CDR1 SGHRS, CDR2 YFSETQ. This CDR3 contains 14 residues. The CDR3 protein is CASSVGLASYEQYF. DNA of the CDR3: TGCGCCAGCAGTGTTGGACTAGCGAGCTACGAGCAATACTTC.

The rearrangement uses TRBV2 and TRBJ2-6; 9 nucleotides agree with TRBD1. The CDR3 runs to 18 residues. In germline, CDR1 is SNHLY, CDR2 FYNNEI. V lost 4 bases and J lost 0; bases outside the gene matches: 7. The CDR3 is CASSGGQGVYSGANVLTF. The CDR3 region has the DNA TGTGCCAGCAGTGGGGGACAGGGAGTATACTCTGGGGCCAACGTCCTGACTTTC.

CDR3 sequence (DNA): TGTGCCAGCAGCGTCCCTAGCGGGGCGAACACCGGGGAGCTGTTTTTT. This translates into CASSVPSGANTGELFF. The J gene is TRBJ2-2, the V gene TRBV9; 9 bases fit TRBD2. From germline, CDR1 is SGDLS and CDR2 YYNGEE. The J segment lost 0 bases and the V segment lost 2 bases, leaving 2 bases of the junction unmatched. The CDR3 covers 16 residues.

The V gene is TRBV11-2, the J gene TRBJ2-5; D is unclear. CDR1 is SGHAT and CDR2 is FQNNGV in the germline V gene. The CDR3 spans 13 residues. The germline V and J ends were trimmed by 5 bases and 2 bases, with 9 bases remaining between them. The CDR3 sequence: CASSPQSQETQYF. CDR3 sequence (DNA): TGTGCCAGCAGCCCCCAGTCACAAGAGACCCAGTACTTC.

Only a few counts were recorded for this clone. The rearrangement uses TRBV6-5 and TRBJ2-7, with 11 positions matching TRBD2. Germline CDR1 is MNHEY and CDR2 is SVGAGI. J gave up 3 bases and V 0 bases, and 1 base lay outside the gene matches. This CDR3 is built from 15 residues. In DNA, the CDR3 is TGTGCCAGCAGTTACTCGACTAGCGGGGACTACGAGCAGTACTTC. This codes for CASSYSTSGDYEQYF.

The genes are TRBV9 and TRBJ2-5; 11 positions match TRBD2. The CDR3 is made up of 17 amino acids. V gave up 4 bases and J gave up 4 bases; unmatched junction bases: 12. CDR1 and CDR2 (germline): SGDLS, YYNGEE. CDR3 amino acids: CASSIGGLAGGSETQYF. The CDR3 bases are TGTGCCAGCAGCATTGGAGGGCTAGCGGGAGGTTCAGAGACCCAGTACTTC.

The rearrangement links TRBV5-8 to TRBJ2-1, with a weak D call TRBD2 (5 bases). The V gene lost 2 bases and the J gene lost 1 base, with 10 bases spanning the gap. Germline-derived CDR1 and CDR2 are SGHTS and YDEGEE. The CDR3 totals 15 residues. The CDR3 spells CASSFSSGSYNEQFF. The CDR3, as DNA: TGTGCCAGCAGCTTTTCGAGCGGTTCCTACAATGAGCAGTTCTTC. The full variable domain, rest sourced from reference TRBV5-8 and TRBJ2-1, is EAGVTQSPTHLIKTRGQQATLRCSPISGHTSVYWYQQALGLGLQFLLWYDEGEERNRGNFPPRFSGRQFPNYSSELNVNALELEDSALYLCASSFSSGSYNEQFFGPGTRLTVL.

The genes are TRBV6-5 and TRBJ2-7; TRBD1 matches at 7 bases. Germline V gene sequence: CDR1 MNHEY, CDR2 SVGAGI. The CDR3 extends over 15 amino acids. J was trimmed by 0 bases and V by 4 bases; bases with no gene match: 6. For the CDR3, the DNA is TGTGCCAGCAGTTTTACAGGGGACAGCTCCTACGAGCAGTACTTC. Its translation is CASSFTGDSSYEQYF.